This TCR beta chain is drawn from a study of blood T cell repertoires in COVID-19. Trimming pared 9 bases from V and 0 bases from J, leaving 12 bases between. The CDR3 runs to 15 residues. Looked up from germline, CDR1 is LNHDA and CDR2 is SQIVND (reference sequence). The study drew participants aged about 18 to 89 years from some 24 US areas. Some clones are missing from TCRdb's copy, which holds only in-frame ones; the method was immunoSEQ multiplex PCR. In the table there are fewer than 250,000 clones, approximately 86% of which are singletons. The source is a woman in her thirties or forties with acute COVID-19. This chain joins TRBV19 and TRBJ2-6; D is perhaps TRBD2 (6 bases). The sample was PBMCs or T cells enriched from blood (not recorded which). The chain's CDR3 is CASSGTHSGANVLTF. DNA of the CDR3: TGTGCCAGCTCCGGGACTCACTCTGGGGCCAACGTCCTGACTTTC. The complete variable domain, with remaining parts taken from reference TRBV19 and TRBJ2-6, reads DGGITQSPKYLFRKEGQNVTLSCEQNLNHDAMYWYRQDPGQGLRLIYYSQIVNDFQKGDIAEGYSVSREKKESFPLTVTSAQKNPTAFYLCASSGTHSGANVLTFGAGSRLTVL.